This entry is about one T cell receptor beta chain. What it binds is not known. This record belongs to a study of cytomegalovirus exposure and HLA in healthy donors. This CDR3 comprises 16 residues. Germline trimming cut 6 bases from V and 5 bases from J; bases unmatched to any gene: 11. CDR1 is KGHSH and CDR2 is LQKENI in the germline V gene. Notes on the study in general: Analysis performed later showed TCR beta chains linked to HLA being more clonally expanded than equally common others. Diagnosis of cytomegalovirus status made by the classifier reportedly showed high specificity and sensitivity. Previous analysis showed most TCR beta V segments were productive about 90% or about 30% of the time.

The PCR made use of 60 Vbeta and 13 Jbeta primers. The repertoire was sequenced with immunoSEQ multiplex PCR; TCRdb's copy has only in-frame clones and lacks some. The sample lists around 120,000 clones; roughly 70% were seen once. The sample was PBMCs. The source of this sequence is a woman aged 18-30 years in good health and CMV-seronegative. This chain links TRBV18 with TRBJ2-4; TRBD1 agrees at 9 bases. CDR3 amino acids: CASSASRDRAQNIQYF. DNA of the CDR3: TGTGCCAGCTCTGCATCCCGGGACAGGGCACAAAACATTCAGTACTTC.